The entry below describes one T cell receptor beta chain. Only in-frame clones appear in the TCRdb table, and some are missing; sequencing was by immunoSEQ multiplex PCR. The sample includes millions of clones, about 94% of them seen just once. The sample is drawn from a study of shared clonotypes between healthy human individuals. CD45RO-negative, CCR7-selected cells formed the naive CD8 fraction, which excluded terminally differentiated effector memory CD45RA+ cells. The ends were cut back, 4 bases at V and 0 bases at J, with 11 bases in the middle. The germline gives CDR1 SGHNT, CDR2 YYREEE (reference sequence). This CDR3 spans 14 amino acids.

The clonotype originates from a man younger than 35 in good health. Sequencing input: naive CD8+ T cells sorted from blood. J is TRBJ2-7 and V is TRBV5-4; the D gene is possibly TRBD2 (5 bases). CDR3 region: CASSVYAGSYEQYF. Here the CDR3 DNA reads TGTGCCAGCAGCGTGTACGCGGGCTCCTACGAGCAGTACTTC.